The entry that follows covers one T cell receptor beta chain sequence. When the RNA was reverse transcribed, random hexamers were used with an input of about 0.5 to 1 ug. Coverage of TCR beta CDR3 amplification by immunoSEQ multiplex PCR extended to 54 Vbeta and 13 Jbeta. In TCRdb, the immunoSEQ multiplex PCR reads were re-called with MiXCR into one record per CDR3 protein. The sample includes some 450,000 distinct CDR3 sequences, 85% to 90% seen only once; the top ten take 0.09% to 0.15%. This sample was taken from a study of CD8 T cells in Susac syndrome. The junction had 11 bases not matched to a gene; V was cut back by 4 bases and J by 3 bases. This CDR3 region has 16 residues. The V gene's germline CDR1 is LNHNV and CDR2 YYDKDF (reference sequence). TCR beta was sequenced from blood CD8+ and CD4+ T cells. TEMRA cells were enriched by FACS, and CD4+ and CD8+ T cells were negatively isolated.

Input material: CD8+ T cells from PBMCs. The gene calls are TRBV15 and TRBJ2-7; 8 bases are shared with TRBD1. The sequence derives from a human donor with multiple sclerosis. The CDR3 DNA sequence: TGTGCCACCAGCACTACCTTCACCAGGGGGCTCTACGAGCAGTACTTC. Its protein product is CATSTTFTRGLYEQYF.